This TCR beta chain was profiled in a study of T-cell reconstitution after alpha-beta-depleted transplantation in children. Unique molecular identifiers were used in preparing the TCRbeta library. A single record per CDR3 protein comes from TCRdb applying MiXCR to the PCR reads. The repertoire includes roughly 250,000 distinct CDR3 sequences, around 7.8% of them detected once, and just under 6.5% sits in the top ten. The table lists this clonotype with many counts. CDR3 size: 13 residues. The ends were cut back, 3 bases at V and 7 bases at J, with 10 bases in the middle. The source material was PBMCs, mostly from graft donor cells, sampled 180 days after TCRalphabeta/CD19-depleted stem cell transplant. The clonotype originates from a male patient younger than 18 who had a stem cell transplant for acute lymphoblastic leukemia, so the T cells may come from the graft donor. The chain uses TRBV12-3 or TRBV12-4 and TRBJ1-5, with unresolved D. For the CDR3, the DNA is TGTGCCAGCAGTTTGGAGGGCAGGCAGCCCCAGCATTTT. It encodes CASSLEGRQPQHF.